A single sample gave rise to the 31 T cell receptor beta chains below, sequenced in a study of cytomegalovirus exposure and HLA in healthy donors. The PCR ran on 60 Vbeta and 13 Jbeta primers. Profiling relied on immunoSEQ multiplex PCR, and the TCRdb table lists in-frame clones only, not all of them. The sample lists approximately 140,000 clones, 70% to 80% occurring once. The sample comprised PBMCs. These receptors came from a woman aged 40 to 50 in good health and CMV-seropositive.

The J gene is TRBJ2-1, the V gene TRBV12-5, with 9 bases aligning to TRBD2. J lost 1 base, V lost 6 bases, and 4 bases had no gene match. Germline CDR1 LGHNT, CDR2 FRNRAP. The CDR3 totals 15 residues. CDR3: CASGRAGGSYNEQFF. The DNA of the CDR3 is TGTGCTAGTGGGCGGGCGGGAGGGTCCTACAATGAGCAGTTCTTC.

This chain uses TRBV2 with TRBJ1-2, with a tentative D call TRBD1 (5 bases). Germline V gene data show CDR1 as SNHLY and CDR2 as FYNNEI. CDR3 length: 14 residues. The V gene lost 5 bases and the J gene lost 4 bases, with 14 bases spanning the gap. The CDR3 spells CASSSETASYGYTF. In DNA form, the CDR3 reads TGTGCCAGCAGTTCCGAGACAGCCAGCTATGGCTACACCTTC.

The V gene is TRBV5-1, the J gene TRBJ2-3; D gene uncertain. The CDR3 contains 13 residues. V was shortened by 4 bases and J by 1 base, with 7 bases between the two germline ends. Germline CDR1 and CDR2: SGHRS and YFSETQ. DNA of the CDR3: TGCGCCAGCAGCCCGCAGGGCACAGATACGCAGTATTTT. Protein: CASSPQGTDTQYF.

The chain carries TRBV5-1 and TRBJ2-7; TRBD1 matches 8 bases. J was trimmed by 2 bases and V by 5 bases; bases with no gene match: 9. There are 15 residues in the CDR3. Germline V gene data show CDR1 as SGHRS and CDR2 as YFSETQ. The CDR3 loop is CASRSDRVLPYEQYF. In DNA form, the CDR3 reads TGCGCCAGCAGGTCGGACAGGGTGCTACCCTACGAGCAGTACTTC.

The chain links TRBV15 to TRBJ2-3, with D possibly TRBD1 on 6 matching bases. Germline V CDR1 and CDR2: LNHNV, YYDKDF (reference sequence). CDR3 length: 14 amino acids. V was pared by 1 base and J by 8 bases, with 13 bases between. DNA of the CDR3: TGTGCCACCAGCAGAGGGGACGCACAGGGTACGCAGTATTTT. Encoded protein: CATSRGDAQGTQYF.

CDR3 in amino acids: CASSQEWEVNGYTF. CDR3 in DNA: TGTGCCAGCAGCCAAGAGTGGGAGGTCAATGGCTACACCTTC. The chain couples TRBV4-2 to TRBJ1-2; no clear D. With 0 bases removed from V and 6 bases from J, the gap between germline ends came to 11 bases. The germline V gene encodes CDR1 LGHNA and CDR2 YNFKEQ. This CDR3 has 14 amino acids.

This clone was recorded once. The rearrangement joins TRBV15 to TRBJ2-1; 7 bases are shared with TRBD2. J lost 1 base, V lost 0 bases, and 3 bases had no gene match. The CDR3 sequence is 16 residues long. The germline V gene encodes CDR1 LNHNV and CDR2 YYDKDF (reference sequence). The CDR3 nucleotides are TGTGCCACCAGCAGAGATAGGACTAGATCCTACAATGAGCAGTTCTTC. Protein product: CATSRDRTRSYNEQFF. Looking up the rest from reference TRBV15 and TRBJ2-1 gives the full variable domain: DAMVIQNPRYQVTQFGKPVTLSCSQTLNHNVMYWYQQKSSQAPKLLFHYYDKDFNNEADTPDNFQSRRPNTSFCFLDIRSPGLGDTAMYLCATSRDRTRSYNEQFFGPGTRLTVL.

The chain has TRBV7-9 and TRBJ2-1, with 8 positions matching TRBD1. Germline V lookup: CDR1 SEHNR, CDR2 FQNEAQ (reference sequence). The CDR3 runs 14 residues. V gave up 6 bases and J gave up 1 base; unmatched junction bases: 2. CDR3 nucleotide sequence: TGTGCCAGCAGTGGGACAGGTTCCTACAATGAGCAGTTCTTC. Its protein is CASSGTGSYNEQFF.

The chain links TRBV29-1 to TRBJ2-7; TRBD1 matches at 7 bases. Germline assignment: CDR1 SQVTM and CDR2 ANQGSEA. The V and J ends lost 6 bases and 3 bases, in that order; junction bases with no gene match: 14. The CDR3 sequence is 15 residues long. The CDR3 nucleotides read TGCAGCGTCGACTGGGACAGCCCCTTCGGCTACGAGCAGTACTTC. This encodes CSVDWDSPFGYEQYF.

The chain uses TRBV6-5 and TRBJ1-2, with TRBD1 as a possible D gene (6 bases). This CDR3 region has 16 residues. V lost 0 bases, J lost 7 bases, and 18 bases lay in between. Germline V gene sequence: CDR1 MNHEY, CDR2 SVGAGI. DNA of the CDR3: TGTGCCAGCAGTTACTCCCCCGGGGGGCCTAATGGTGGCTACACCTTC. It codes for CASSYSPGGPNGGYTF.

The chain has TRBV6-6 and TRBJ1-1; 7 bases are a match to TRBD1. The CDR3 is 15 amino acids. Germline V gene data show CDR1 as MNHNY and CDR2 as SVGAGI (reference sequence). The junction had 11 bases not matched to a gene; V was cut back by 10 bases and J by 0 bases. The CDR3 spells CATGDSNSMNTEAFF. In DNA form, the CDR3 reads TGTGCCACGGGGGACAGTAACTCCATGAACACTGAAGCTTTCTTT.

The rearrangement uses TRBV25-1 and TRBJ1-3; no clear D gene. CDR3 length: 12 residues. Between the trimmed V and J ends, which lost 5 bases and 7 bases, there was a span of 9 bases. The germline V gene has CDR1 MGHDK and CDR2 SYGVNS. The CDR3 loop is CASSPTRNTIYF. Here the CDR3 DNA reads TGTGCCAGCAGTCCAACTAGGAACACCATATATTTT.

V gene TRBV29-1 combines with J gene TRBJ1-2; 9 nucleotides line up with TRBD1. This CDR3 has 13 amino acids. Looked up from germline, CDR1 is SQVTM and CDR2 is ANQGSEA. Germline trimming cut 6 bases from V and 4 bases from J; bases unmatched to any gene: 6. This CDR3 reads CSVPGQGFYGYTF. CDR3 sequence (DNA): TGCAGCGTACCGGGACAGGGTTTCTATGGCTACACCTTC.

The V and J genes are TRBV6-5 and TRBJ2-1; 9 bases fit TRBD1. CDR1 and CDR2 from the germline V gene are MNHEY and SVGAGI. The length of the CDR3 is 13 residues. The trim removed 10 bases at V and 6 bases at J, leaving 7 bases unmatched. CDR3 in DNA: TGTGCCACCTTCGGGACAGGGTTCAATGAGCAGTTCTTC. This gives the protein CATFGTGFNEQFF.

V usage is TRBV10-2 and J usage is TRBJ2-7; 13 positions agree with TRBD2. CDR1 and CDR2 from the germline V gene are WSHSY and SAAADI. The CDR3 is 15 amino acids. Unmatched junction bases numbered 3, after V lost 3 bases and J lost 4 bases. This chain's CDR3 is CASSDLTSGGYEQYF. CDR3 coding DNA: TGCGCCAGCAGTGACCTGACTAGCGGGGGGTACGAGCAGTACTTC.

This clone appeared once. This chain links TRBV5-1 with TRBJ1-5; D is possibly TRBD1 (6 bases). The germline V and J ends were trimmed by 3 bases and 4 bases, with 11 bases remaining between them. This CDR3 is 14 amino acids long. Germline CDR1 and CDR2: SGHRS and YFSETQ. The CDR3 spells CASSSGTPNQPQHF. The CDR3 nucleotides read TGCGCCAGCAGCTCCGGGACACCGAATCAGCCCCAGCATTTT.

The chain couples TRBV5-4 to TRBJ2-1; 10 positions agree with TRBD2. CDR3 length: 15 amino acids. Germline loops: CDR1 SGHNT, CDR2 YYREEE (reference sequence). J lost 8 bases, V lost 0 bases, and 5 bases had no gene match. The CDR3 loop reads CASSLALAGDDEQFF. The CDR3 nucleotides are TGTGCCAGCAGCTTGGCGCTAGCGGGAGATGATGAGCAGTTCTTC.

V is TRBV9 and J is TRBJ2-3; D is possibly TRBD2 (6 bases). The V end lost 4 bases, the J end lost 7 bases, and 22 bases lay between the germline ends. Per germline, CDR1 SGDLS and CDR2 YYNGEE. The CDR3 is 16 residues long. CDR3 coding DNA: TGTGCCAGCAGCCAGGAGGAGGGGAGTAGGGGAAATACGCAGTATTTT. Protein product: CASSQEEGSRGNTQYF.

The table lists this clone with a few counts. The same CDR3 can be traced to other DNA sequences in this sample. The rearrangement links TRBV6-5 to TRBJ2-3; perhaps TRBD2 as D (7 bases). The CDR3 consists of 15 residues. Trimming removed 6 bases at V and 1 base at J, with 14 bases between. Germline CDR1 and CDR2: MNHEY and SVGAGI. CDR3 protein: CASSPRGGGTDTQYF. The DNA of the CDR3 is TGTGCCAGCAGCCCGAGGGGGGGAGGCACAGATACGCAGTATTTT.

This clone occurred once. This chain links TRBV6-5 with TRBJ2-5; the match to TRBD2 covers 11 bases. This CDR3 region has 16 residues. With 0 bases clipped from V and 4 bases from J, the junction kept 4 bases outside the gene matches. Germline CDR1 and CDR2: MNHEY and SVGAGI. CDR3 nucleotides: TGTGCCAGCAGTTACTCGGGACTAGCGGACGGAGAGACCCAGTACTTC. Its protein is CASSYSGLADGETQYF.

This chain links TRBV5-1 with TRBJ1-5; D perhaps matches TRBD1 (6 bases). Germline CDR1 reads SGHRS; CDR2 reads YFSETQ. The V end lost 4 bases, the J end lost 2 bases, and 10 bases lay between the germline ends. This CDR3 region has 14 residues. This chain's CDR3 is CASSPDSRNQPQHF. For the CDR3, the DNA is TGCGCCAGCAGCCCGGACAGCCGCAATCAGCCCCAGCATTTT.

The chain recombines TRBV5-1 with TRBJ2-1; 8 bases align to TRBD1. The V and J ends lost 5 bases and 0 bases, in that order; junction bases with no gene match: 16. There are 19 residues in the CDR3. In germline, CDR1 is SGHRS, CDR2 YFSETQ. The CDR3 region has the DNA TGCGCCAGCAGATCGGGACAGGTGATGAGCGGATCCTCCTACAATGAGCAGTTCTTC. Amino acids: CASRSGQVMSGSSYNEQFF.

The rearrangement links TRBV5-6 to TRBJ1-2; D possibly corresponds to TRBD1 (5 bases). CDR3 size: 14 residues. Trimming cost V 1 base and J 4 bases, with 11 bases left between them. Germline CDR1 reads SGHDT; CDR2 reads YYEEEE. The CDR3 DNA sequence: TGTGCCAGCAGCTTGAGGCGGAGGGGCTATGGCTACACCTTC. As protein: CASSLRRRGYGYTF.

The chain links TRBV11-2 to TRBJ2-3; 11 nucleotides align to TRBD2. The CDR3 is 17 amino acids. Germline trimming cut 6 bases from V and 1 base from J; bases unmatched to any gene: 9. Germline V gene data show CDR1 as SGHAT and CDR2 as FQNNGV. CDR3 in amino acids: CASRPRGGLAGTDTQYF. The CDR3, as DNA: TGTGCCAGCAGACCGAGGGGGGGACTAGCGGGCACAGATACGCAGTATTTT.

V gene TRBV28 combines with J gene TRBJ2-4; D perhaps matches TRBD2 (7 bases). The CDR3 extends over 15 amino acids. Trimming left V 7 bases short and J 5 bases short, with 18 bases between. The germline gives CDR1 MDHEN, CDR2 SYDVKM. The CDR3 here is CASTEGGQRQNIQYF. CDR3 sequence (DNA): TGTGCCAGCACCGAGGGGGGGCAGCGCCAAAACATTCAGTACTTC.

CDR3 nucleotide sequence: TGTGCCAGCAGCTTGATGGGCTACAGGGAATCCGACGAGCAGTACTTC. This encodes CASSLMGYRESDEQYF. This sequence joins TRBV5-5 and TRBJ2-7; a possible D gene is TRBD1 (6 bases). The CDR3 has 16 amino acids. The germline V gene encodes CDR1 SGHKS and CDR2 YYEKEE (reference sequence). With 1 base removed from V and 5 bases from J, the gap between germline ends came to 19 bases.

This clone was recorded a few times. The V call is TRBV9, the J call TRBJ2-7, with 8 bases lining up with TRBD2. CDR1 and CDR2 (germline): SGDLS, YYNGEE. The CDR3 spans 15 residues. With 2 bases clipped from V and 3 bases from J, the junction kept 7 bases outside the gene matches. CDR3 bases: TGTGCCAGCAGCGTCGGTAGCGGGACCTTCTACGAGCAGTACTTC. It is translated as CASSVGSGTFYEQYF.

The gene calls are TRBV6-5 and TRBJ1-1; 7 bases match TRBD1. Per germline, CDR1 MNHEY and CDR2 SVGAGI. CDR3 size: 15 residues. After removal of 4 bases from V and 3 bases from J, the junction contained 8 bases not matched to a gene. The CDR3 sequence is CASSLSGTVDTEAFF. CDR3 in DNA: TGTGCCAGCAGTTTATCCGGGACAGTAGACACTGAAGCTTTCTTT.

This clone came up a few times. V gene TRBV9 combines with J gene TRBJ2-1; 10 nucleotides match TRBD2. This CDR3 is built from 15 residues. The germline gives CDR1 SGDLS, CDR2 YYNGEE. Trimming cost V 4 bases and J 0 bases; bases outside gene matches: 1. For the CDR3, the DNA is TGTGCCAGCAGCCCTAGCGGGAGCTCCTACAATGAGCAGTTCTTC. It yields the protein CASSPSGSSYNEQFF.

The chain combines TRBV5-1 with TRBJ1-5; TRBD1 is a possible D gene (6 bases). Germline assignment: CDR1 SGHRS and CDR2 YFSETQ. This CDR3 spans 18 amino acids. V lost 4 bases and J lost 0, with 20 bases in between. The CDR3 spells CASSQTGTPSPSNQPQHF. In DNA, the CDR3 is TGCGCCAGCAGCCAAACCGGGACACCCAGTCCTAGCAATCAGCCCCAGCATTTT.

This chain links TRBV2 with TRBJ2-2; 11 bases line up with TRBD2. Germline assignment: CDR1 SNHLY and CDR2 FYNNEI. The CDR3 has 15 residues. After removal of 8 bases from V and 4 bases from J, the junction contained 6 bases not matched to a gene. CDR3 coding DNA: TGTGCCAGCCGTAGGCTAGCGGGAGGCACCGGGGAGCTGTTTTTT. It yields the protein CASRRLAGGTGELFF.